The 8 T cell receptor beta chains below all came from one sample that was sequenced in a study of radiotherapy plus CTLA-4 blockade in lung cancer. The data were produced by immunoSEQ multiplex PCR, yet TCRdb's version contains in-frame clones alone and is incomplete. The table includes about 88,000 clones, 60% to 80% detected once. This specimen consisted of peripheral blood, obtained from a patient treated with radiotherapy plus ipilimumab. Receptor source: a human donor with non-small cell lung cancer that progressed on radiotherapy plus ipilimumab.

The chain is built from TRBV7-2 and TRBJ1-2; D is unresolved. CDR1 is SGHTA and CDR2 is FQGNSA in the germline V gene. The CDR3 contains 17 residues. V dropped 2 bases and J dropped 5 bases, with 21 bases sitting between them. The CDR3 reads CASSLTHPEGKFYGYTF. The CDR3 DNA follows: TGTGCCAGCAGCTTAACCCATCCGGAAGGAAAGTTTTATGGCTACACCTTC.

The chain employs TRBV5-6 and TRBJ1-5; D is perhaps TRBD1 (6 bases). CDR3 size: 12 residues. Germline loops: CDR1 SGHDT, CDR2 YYEEEE. V was cut by 2 bases and J by 9 bases, with 9 bases left in between. The CDR3 DNA is TGTGCCAGCAGCTTTATGACAGGGCCCCAGCATTTT. Residues: CASSFMTGPQHF. Together with reference TRBV5-6 and TRBJ1-5, the CDR3 gives the full variable domain: DAGVTQSPTHLIKTRGQQVTLRCSPKSGHDTVSWYQQALGQGPQFIFQYYEEEERQRGNFPDRFSGHQFPNYSSELNVNALLLGDSALYLCASSFMTGPQHFGDGTRLSIL.

As to this clone: At the DNA level, this CDR3 is encoded by other sequences in the same sample as well. The gene calls are TRBV2 and TRBJ2-7; D is unclear. There are 11 residues in the CDR3. Trimming removed 3 bases at V and 5 bases at J, with 5 bases between. Germline CDR1 is SNHLY and CDR2 is FYNNEI. The CDR3 loop reads CASSEGNEQYF. CDR3 coding DNA: TGTGCCAGCAGTGAGGGGAACGAGCAGTACTTC. Filled out from reference TRBV2 and TRBJ2-7, the complete variable domain reads EPEVTQTPSHQVTQMGQEVILRCVPISNHLYFYWYRQILGQKVEFLVSFYNNEISEKSEIFDDQFSVERPDGSNFTLKIRSTKLEDSAMYFCASSEGNEQYFGPGTRLTVT.

CDR3 DNA: TGTGCCAGCAGTCCCACAGGGATCTACGAGCAGTACTTC. Amino acid sequence: CASSPTGIYEQYF. This rearrangement joins TRBV6-5 to TRBJ2-7; the D gene is possibly TRBD1 (6 bases). Trimming shortened V by 5 bases and J by 3 bases, and 11 bases separated the two germline ends. The CDR3 extends over 13 amino acids. Germline V gene lookup returns CDR1 MNHEY and CDR2 SVGAGI.

J is TRBJ1-5 and V is TRBV28; 7 nucleotides line up with TRBD1. The germline V gene has CDR1 MDHEN and CDR2 SYDVKM. The length of the CDR3 is 15 residues. Losses at the gene ends were 5 bases for V and 4 bases for J; bases not matched to a gene: 8. The CDR3 region is CASSPGGRRNQPQHF. CDR3 nucleotides: TGTGCCAGCAGTCCAGGGGGTAGGAGAAATCAGCCCCAGCATTTT.

The J gene is TRBJ2-7, the V gene TRBV30; 8 bases match TRBD1. This CDR3 has 15 residues. Germline V gene lookup returns CDR1 GTSNPN and CDR2 SVGIG (reference sequence). The junction had 8 bases not matched to a gene; V was cut back by 3 bases and J by 1 base. CDR3 nucleotide sequence: TGTGCCTGGAGGCCCCGGGACAGGTCTTCCTACGAGCAGTACTTC. Protein: CAWRPRDRSSYEQYF.

This clone was seen a few times. The chain is built from TRBV18 and TRBJ1-1, with D unresolved. Trimming removed 5 bases from V and 3 bases from J, with 7 bases in between. The germline V gene has CDR1 KGHSH and CDR2 LQKENI. The CDR3 has 12 amino acids. As DNA, the CDR3 is TGTGCCAGCTCAAGGCGGGACACTGAAGCTTTCTTT. This gives the protein CASSRRDTEAFF. Supplemented by reference TRBV18 and TRBJ1-1, the full variable domain reads NAGVMQNPRHLVRRRGQEARLRCSPMKGHSHVYWYRQLPEEGLKFMVYLQKENIIDESGMPKERFSAEFPKEGPSILRIQQVVRGDSAAYFCASSRRDTEAFFGQGTRLTVV.

This chain links TRBV7-9 with TRBJ2-2; the D gene could be TRBD1 or TRBD2 (5 bases each). Trimming took 1 base from V and 5 from J, leaving 8 bases between them. Germline V gives CDR1 SEHNR, CDR2 FQNEAQ (reference sequence). This CDR3 has 14 amino acids. The CDR3 bases are TGTGCCAGCAGCTTAGGGGACGCAACCGGGGAGCTGTTTTTT. Amino acids: CASSLGDATGELFF.